This T cell receptor (beta chain) comes out of a study of blood T cell repertoires in COVID-19. TCRdb keeps only in-frame clones here, not all; method: immunoSEQ multiplex PCR. The table has fewer than 150,000 clones, 84% seen once. Germline CDR1 KGHDR, CDR2 SFDVKD. Trimming removed 5 bases at V and 1 base at J, with 11 bases between. The CDR3 is 14 amino acids. The sequenced sample consisted of peripheral blood. The clonotype was recovered from a human donor in a cohort sampled during active COVID-19. The chain links TRBV24-1 to TRBJ2-7; weak D call: TRBD1 (6 bases). CDR3 nucleotides: TGTGCCACCAGTGCCCCGGACAGATCCTACGAGCAGTACTTC. Amino acid sequence: CATSAPDRSYEQYF.